This passage covers 28 T cell receptor beta chains from one sample sequenced in a study of blood T cell repertoires in COVID-19. Using immunoSEQ multiplex PCR, the repertoire was profiled, and TCRdb retains in-frame clones only, with some absent. This table holds about 220,000 clones, about 80% found once. Sequencing was done on a sample of PBMCs or T cells enriched from blood (not recorded which). The receptors shown here come from a woman aged 40 to 50 who had been exposed to COVID-19.

For the CDR3, the DNA is TGTGCCTGGGGGGCGGAAACCTCACCCCTCCACTTT. This encodes CAWGAETSPLHF. The rearrangement uses TRBV30 and TRBJ1-6, with a tentative D call TRBD1 (5 bases). The CDR3 length is 12 residues. The germline gives CDR1 GTSNPN, CDR2 SVGIG (reference sequence). With 5 bases removed from V and 10 bases from J, the gap between germline ends came to 12 bases.

This clone was picked up a small number of times. The rearrangement links TRBV19 to TRBJ2-2; D is possibly TRBD1 (5 bases). CDR1 is LNHDA, CDR2 SQIVND, per germline (reference sequence). V was trimmed by 5 bases and J by 0 bases, leaving 22 bases between them. CDR3 length: 19 residues. CDR3 amino acids: CASSVPGLFAVSNTGELFF. CDR3 DNA: TGTGCCAGTAGTGTACCAGGGCTCTTTGCCGTATCGAACACCGGGGAGCTGTTTTTT.

The chain couples TRBV9 to TRBJ1-1; TRBD1 matches 8 bases. After removal of 3 bases from V and 4 bases from J, the junction contained 8 bases not matched to a gene. From germline, CDR1 is SGDLS and CDR2 YYNGEE. The CDR3 has 15 amino acids. The CDR3 DNA is TGTGCCAGCAGCGCCTGGACAGGGCTGGGCACTGAAGCTTTCTTT. Encoded protein: CASSAWTGLGTEAFF.

V gene TRBV28 combines with J gene TRBJ1-5; 7 bases match TRBD1. The V and J ends lost 5 bases and 2 bases, in that order; junction bases with no gene match: 3. Germline V gives CDR1 MDHEN, CDR2 SYDVKM. The CDR3 is 14 residues long. The CDR3 region has the DNA TGTGCCAGCAGTCGACAGGGCGGCAATCAGCCCCAGCATTTT. It translates to CASSRQGGNQPQHF.

This clone was counted only a few times. The gene calls are TRBV7-6 and TRBJ2-3; unclear D gene. Germline lookup yields CDR1 SGHVS and CDR2 FNYEAQ. CDR3 size: 15 residues. Trimming removed 1 base from V and 1 base from J, with 9 bases in between. The CDR3, as DNA: TGTGCCAGCAGCTTAGGCGTCACCGGCACAGATACGCAGTATTTT. Its protein product is CASSLGVTGTDTQYF.

The chain couples TRBV14 to TRBJ2-6; D is undetermined. The CDR3 totals 16 residues. Trimming removed 4 bases at V and 2 bases at J, with 12 bases between. The germline gives CDR1 SGHDN, CDR2 FVKESK. CDR3 sequence reads: CASSRASVTGANVLTF. CDR3 sequence (DNA): TGTGCCAGCAGCCGCGCAAGTGTCACTGGGGCCAACGTCCTGACTTTC.

The chain combines TRBV6-5 with TRBJ2-7, with D tentatively TRBD2 (5 bases). Germline V lookup: CDR1 MNHEY, CDR2 SVGAGI. Trimming shortened V by 0 bases and J by 6 bases, and 9 bases separated the two germline ends. The CDR3 loop spans 13 amino acids. CDR3 sequence (DNA): TGTGCCAGCAGTTACTCGACGGGAAGCGAGCAGTACTTC. Translation: CASSYSTGSEQYF.

The rearrangement links TRBV28 to TRBJ2-7, with 8 bases lining up with TRBD2. V shed 3 bases and J 7 bases; nucleotides not matched to a gene: 8. The CDR3 totals 14 residues. CDR1 is MDHEN, CDR2 SYDVKM, per germline. Here the CDR3 reads CASSLDWLAGEQYF. CDR3 DNA: TGTGCCAGCAGTTTGGATTGGCTAGCGGGTGAGCAGTACTTC.

The rearrangement links TRBV2 to TRBJ1-4; D is possibly TRBD1 (5 bases). V was pared by 3 bases and J by 10 bases, with 9 bases between. There are 12 residues in the CDR3. Germline assignment: CDR1 SNHLY and CDR2 FYNNEI. For the CDR3, the DNA is TGTGCCAGCAGTGAGCAGGGTAGAAAACTGTTTTTT. This codes for CASSEQGRKLFF.

The chain employs TRBV6-2 or TRBV6-3 and TRBJ1-2; 9 nucleotides align to TRBD1. CDR1 is MNHEY and CDR2 is SVGEGT in the germline V gene. The junction had 2 bases not matched to a gene; V was cut back by 4 bases and J by 8 bases. The CDR3 has 12 amino acids. The DNA of the CDR3 is TGTGCCAGCAGTTGGACAGGGGACGGCTACACCTTC. Translation: CASSWTGDGYTF.

The chain uses TRBV5-1 and TRBJ1-1; D is unresolved. CDR1 SGHRS and CDR2 YFSETQ come from the germline V gene. CDR3 size: 13 residues. Trimming cost V 2 bases and J 1 base, with 6 bases left between them. CDR3 loop: CASSLNWNTEAFF. The CDR3, as DNA: TGCGCCAGCAGCTTAAACTGGAACACTGAAGCTTTCTTT.

V is TRBV28 and J is TRBJ1-1, with 10 bases identical to TRBD1. The germline V gene has CDR1 MDHEN and CDR2 SYDVKM. V gave up 5 bases and J gave up 4 bases; unmatched junction bases: 4. The CDR3 contains 14 residues. Here the CDR3 reads CASSRDRGFTEAFF. Here the CDR3 DNA reads TGTGCCAGCAGTCGGGACAGGGGTTTCACTGAAGCTTTCTTT.

The V call is TRBV28, the J call TRBJ1-5; 7 bases are a match to TRBD1. V lost 7 bases, J lost 9 bases, and 9 bases stayed unmatched. Germline-derived CDR1 and CDR2 are MDHEN and SYDVKM. CDR3 size: 13 residues. CDR3 protein: CASTLGGFGPQHF. DNA for the CDR3: TGTGCCAGCACCCTAGGGGGCTTCGGGCCCCAGCATTTT.

This clone was picked up a small number of times. V and J are TRBV19 and TRBJ2-5, with D possibly being TRBD1 (5 bases). The CDR3 runs 12 residues. Trimming removed 6 bases at V and 5 bases at J, with 10 bases between. Germline values: CDR1 LNHDA, CDR2 SQIVND (reference sequence). The CDR3: CASSRAEETQYF. The CDR3 DNA follows: TGTGCCAGTAGCAGGGCGGAGGAGACCCAGTACTTC.

The V call is TRBV30, the J call TRBJ2-7; D is perhaps TRBD1 (7 bases). The CDR3 has 14 residues. Looked up from germline, CDR1 is GTSNPN and CDR2 is SVGIG (reference sequence). V gave up 2 bases and J gave up 7 bases, with 18 bases separating them. The CDR3 reads CAWSNSGSGGEQYF. The DNA of the CDR3 is TGTGCCTGGAGTAACTCAGGATCAGGGGGGGAGCAGTACTTC.

The chain employs TRBV7-9 and TRBJ2-3; D gene ambiguous. Germline lookup yields CDR1 SEHNR and CDR2 FQNEAQ (reference sequence). Between the trimmed V and J ends, which lost 1 base and 1 base, there was a span of 9 bases. The CDR3 has 15 residues. Here the CDR3 reads CASSLGAPGTDTQYF. The CDR3 region has the DNA TGTGCCAGCAGCTTAGGGGCCCCTGGCACAGATACGCAGTATTTT. Full variable domain (missing parts from reference TRBV7-9 and TRBJ2-3): DTGVSQNPRHKITKRGQNVTFRCDPISEHNRLYWYRQTLGQGPEFLTYFQNEAQLEKSRLLSDRFSAERPKGSFSTLEIQRTEQGDSAMYLCASSLGAPGTDTQYFGPGTRLTVL.

This clone was detected only a few times. The CDR3 spells CASSLVAPGGGYTF. The DNA for the CDR3 is TGTGCCAGCAGCTTGGTCGCACCCGGGGGAGGCTACACCTTC. V and J are TRBV5-6 and TRBJ1-2, with D perhaps TRBD1 (5 bases). The germline V and J ends were trimmed by 0 bases and 8 bases, with 14 bases remaining between them. Germline-derived CDR1 and CDR2 are SGHDT and YYEEEE. The CDR3 runs 14 residues.

About this clone: Other nucleotide sequences in the sample specify the same CDR3. This chain links TRBV18 with TRBJ2-3; 10 positions agree with TRBD2. This CDR3 is built from 15 residues. V trimming: 2 bases; J trimming: 3 bases; junction bases outside the gene matches: 2. Germline CDR1 is KGHSH and CDR2 is LQKENI. CDR3 DNA: TGTGCCAGCTCACCAAATAGCGGGGGGACAGATACGCAGTATTTT. This codes for CASSPNSGGTDTQYF.

The CDR3 sequence: CAWSRGMNTEAFF. The CDR3, as DNA: TGTGCCTGGAGTCGGGGAATGAACACTGAAGCTTTCTTT. J is TRBJ1-1 and V is TRBV30, with D unresolved. CDR3 length: 13 residues. CDR1 and CDR2 (germline): GTSNPN, SVGIG (reference sequence). V was trimmed by 2 bases and J by 0 bases, leaving 7 bases between them.

This chain uses TRBV19 with TRBJ1-1; D is ambiguous. Germline V gene lookup returns CDR1 LNHDA and CDR2 SQIVND (reference sequence). The V end was cut by 4 bases, the J end by 0 bases, with 15 bases between. CDR3 length equals 16 residues. CDR3 sequence: CASSREDGSMNTEAFF. The CDR3 DNA follows: TGTGCCAGTAGTAGGGAGGACGGAAGCATGAACACTGAAGCTTTCTTT.

The table lists this clone with a few counts. The rearrangement joins TRBV27 to TRBJ1-5, with D possibly matching TRBD1 (6 bases). CDR1 and CDR2 (germline): MNHEY, SMNVEV (reference sequence). The CDR3 covers 14 residues. V lost 4 bases and J lost 7, with 14 bases in between. The CDR3 nucleotides read TGTGCCAGCAGTTCGACGCAGGGGATACAGCCCCAGCATTTT. Protein product: CASSSTQGIQPQHF.

This clone has more than one count but fewer than ten. The chain carries TRBV7-2 and TRBJ2-2; TRBD1 matches 7 bases. The V segment lost 5 bases and the J segment 6 bases; nucleotides outside the gene matches: 15. The CDR3 runs to 17 residues. The germline V gene has CDR1 SGHTA and CDR2 FQGNSA. The CDR3 nucleotides read TGTGCCAGCAGCCTCTCCGGGACAGCCTTTGGGGCCGGGGAGCTGTTTTTT. Its protein product is CASSLSGTAFGAGELFF.

This chain joins TRBV27 and TRBJ1-1; 7 nucleotides line up with TRBD1. CDR1 is MNHEY, CDR2 SMNVEV, per germline (reference sequence). The CDR3 is 15 amino acids. V was clipped by 8 bases and J by 4 bases; unmatched bases: 13. CDR3: CASVRGARRCTEAFF. CDR3 sequence (DNA): TGTGCCAGCGTCAGGGGGGCCCGTCGTTGCACTGAAGCTTTCTTT.

This clone occurred many times. The V gene is TRBV9, the J gene TRBJ1-5, with D perhaps matching TRBD1 (5 bases). The CDR3 loop spans 13 amino acids. V shed 5 bases and J shed 2 bases, with 8 bases lying between them. Germline V gives CDR1 SGDLS, CDR2 YYNGEE. The CDR3 region is CASSAGGNQPQHF. CDR3 in DNA: TGTGCCAGCAGTGCGGGGGGCAATCAGCCCCAGCATTTT.

The CDR3 DNA follows: TGTGCCAGTAGTATTGGGCAACCGAACACTGAAGCTTTCTTT. Translation: CASSIGQPNTEAFF. The gene calls are TRBV19 and TRBJ1-1; no clear D gene. Trimming pared 3 bases from V and 1 base from J, leaving 9 bases between. This CDR3 comprises 14 residues. Germline lookup yields CDR1 LNHDA and CDR2 SQIVND (reference sequence).

The chain carries TRBV11-2 and TRBJ2-1; 10 positions agree with TRBD2. Trimming at V came to 4 bases and at J to 0 bases, leaving 12 bases not matched to a gene. Germline assignment: CDR1 SGHAT and CDR2 FQNNGV. The CDR3 contains 19 residues. This chain's CDR3 is CASSSPGVAGGHSYNEQFF. The DNA for the CDR3 is TGTGCCAGCAGCTCCCCCGGGGTAGCGGGGGGCCACTCCTACAATGAGCAGTTCTTC. Full variable domain (missing parts from reference TRBV11-2 and TRBJ2-1): EAGVAQSPRYKIIEKRQSVAFWCNPISGHATLYWYQQILGQGPKLLIQFQNNGVVDDSQLPKDRFSAERLKGVDSTLKIQPAKLEDSAVYLCASSSPGVAGGHSYNEQFFGPGTRLTVL.

The rearrangement links TRBV7-3 to TRBJ2-2; tentative D call: TRBD2 (5 bases). This CDR3 has 14 amino acids. The germline V gene encodes CDR1 SGHTA and CDR2 FQGTGA. Trimming cost V 4 bases and J 6 bases, with 12 bases left between them. In DNA, the CDR3 is TGTGCCAGCAGCTCCGGGATCTCTTCCGGGGAGCTGTTTTTT. Amino acids: CASSSGISSGELFF.

J is TRBJ1-5 and V is TRBV6-5, with D tentatively TRBD1 (6 bases). Trimming removed 7 bases from V and 4 bases from J, with 11 bases in between. This CDR3 is built from 13 residues. CDR1 is MNHEY and CDR2 is SVGAGI in the germline V gene. The CDR3 region has the DNA TGTGCCAGCAACGGACAGAGAAATCAGCCCCAGCATTTT. Translating gives CASNGQRNQPQHF.